This T cell receptor (beta chain) comes out of a study of CXCR3-negative and CXCR3-positive naive CD8 T cells. About the research overall: The TRB read total, some 140 million, broke down to about 1.5 +/- 0.3 million reads per library. General study results and limits: No difference in surface CD5 was seen between naive subsets, and TCR strength was inferred from TRB CDR3 properties. Comparison of naive cells showed more hydrophobic TRB CDR3s in CXCR3-positive than in CXCR3-negative naive cells.

In germline, CDR1 is DFQATT, CDR2 SNEGSKA (reference sequence). The CDR3 spans 13 residues. Carrying UMI labels, the TRB cDNA libraries were prepared through 5' RACE. One entry per CDR3 protein, without DNA, is what TCRdb gives after re-calling the 5' RACE reads. The listing contains some 140,000 distinct CDR3 sequences. In the case of this clonotype: Antigen unknown.

The CD45RO-CCR7+CD27+CD95- phenotype denoted naive CD8+ T cells. What was sequenced was naive CXCR3+ CD8+ T cells from blood. The subset here: CD45RO-CCR7+CD27+CD95- naive CD8+ T cells expressing CXCR3 (TNR3+). This clonotype originated in a human donor in good health. Some clones in this sample may be carry-over from other donors' samples. The J gene is TRBJ2-3, the V gene TRBV20-1. Here the CDR3 reads CSANGASTDTQYF.